Shown below are 8 T cell receptor beta chains from a single sample sequenced in a study of blood T cell repertoires in COVID-19. The data were produced by immunoSEQ multiplex PCR, yet TCRdb's version contains in-frame clones alone and is incomplete. The table shows roughly 70,000 clones, with approximately 87% occurring only once. Sequenced: peripheral blood. These receptors came from a man aged 45-65 years with active COVID-19.

CDR3 DNA: TGTGCCAGCAGCTTACAGGGGGCTCGGGGCGCTGAGCAGTTCTTC. Its translation is CASSLQGARGAEQFF. The gene calls are TRBV5-4 and TRBJ2-1, with 9 bases lining up with TRBD1. Germline assignment: CDR1 SGHNT and CDR2 YYREEE (reference sequence). The V gene end was trimmed by 2 bases and the J gene end by 9 bases; junction bases not matched to a gene: 9. The CDR3 sequence is 15 residues long.

This CDR3 is CASSTYRDSYNEQFF. CDR3 nucleotides: TGTGCCAGCAGTACTTACAGGGACTCCTACAATGAGCAGTTCTTC. The rearrangement uses TRBV27 and TRBJ2-1; TRBD1 is a possible D gene (6 bases). Germline V CDR1 and CDR2: MNHEY, SMNVEV (reference sequence). The CDR3 length is 15 residues. V gave up 5 bases and J gave up 0 bases, with 11 bases separating them.

The J gene is TRBJ1-5, the V gene TRBV7-2; 7 bases are shared with TRBD1. This CDR3 is built from 15 residues. Germline values: CDR1 SGHTA, CDR2 FQGNSA. J gave up 0 bases and V 5 bases, and 4 bases lay outside the gene matches. The CDR3 loop is CASSTGTDSNQPQHF. In DNA form, the CDR3 reads TGTGCCAGCAGCACCGGGACAGATAGCAATCAGCCCCAGCATTTT.

CDR3: CASTESGRGDEKLFF. The DNA of the CDR3 is TGTGCCAGTACGGAGTCGGGCAGGGGAGATGAAAAACTGTTTTTT. The chain recombines TRBV19 with TRBJ1-4, with D tentatively TRBD1 (6 bases). The CDR3 sequence is 15 residues long. Germline CDR1 is LNHDA and CDR2 is SQIVND (reference sequence). Trimming removed 7 bases from V and 6 bases from J, with 18 bases in between. The variable domain in full, with the rest retrieved from reference TRBV19 and TRBJ1-4, is DGGITQSPKYLFRKEGQNVTLSCEQNLNHDAMYWYRQDPGQGLRLIYYSQIVNDFQKGDIAEGYSVSREKKESFPLTVTSAQKNPTAFYLCASTESGRGDEKLFFGSGTQLSVL.

In DNA, the CDR3 is TGTGCCAGCAGTTTAATGGGCTCGATCTCACCCCTCCACTTT. Protein: CASSLMGSISPLHF. The chain uses TRBV28 and TRBJ1-6; no reliable D call. Deletions cut 2 bases from V and 10 bases from J, with 12 bases between. The CDR3 is 14 residues long. Germline V CDR1 and CDR2: MDHEN, SYDVKM.

The chain uses TRBV30 and TRBJ2-7, with 12 bases matching TRBD2. Germline CDR1 reads GTSNPN; CDR2 reads SVGIG (reference sequence). This CDR3 has 13 residues. Losses at the gene ends were 5 bases for V and 7 bases for J; bases not matched to a gene: 6. This CDR3 is CAWCLAGGDEQYF. CDR3 nucleotides: TGTGCCTGGTGTCTAGCGGGAGGGGATGAGCAGTACTTC.

J is TRBJ1-2 and V is TRBV5-4; TRBD1 matches 7 bases. From germline, CDR1 is SGHNT and CDR2 YYREEE (reference sequence). There are 15 residues in the CDR3. The ends lost 5 bases at V and 7 bases at J; junction bases unmatched: 14. The CDR3 sequence is CASSPSAQGQFGYTF. CDR3 nucleotide sequence: TGTGCCAGCAGTCCAAGCGCACAGGGGCAGTTTGGCTACACCTTC.

The genes are TRBV7-8 and TRBJ2-3, with D maybe TRBD2 (5 bases). The V end was cut by 6 bases, the J end by 6 bases, with 22 bases between. The CDR3 is made up of 16 amino acids. Germline V lookup: CDR1 SGHVS, CDR2 FQNEAQ. The CDR3 DNA reads TGTGCCAGCAGGAAGCGGAACTTGGGAACGGCGGATACGCAGTATTTT. Protein sequence: CASRKRNLGTADTQYF.